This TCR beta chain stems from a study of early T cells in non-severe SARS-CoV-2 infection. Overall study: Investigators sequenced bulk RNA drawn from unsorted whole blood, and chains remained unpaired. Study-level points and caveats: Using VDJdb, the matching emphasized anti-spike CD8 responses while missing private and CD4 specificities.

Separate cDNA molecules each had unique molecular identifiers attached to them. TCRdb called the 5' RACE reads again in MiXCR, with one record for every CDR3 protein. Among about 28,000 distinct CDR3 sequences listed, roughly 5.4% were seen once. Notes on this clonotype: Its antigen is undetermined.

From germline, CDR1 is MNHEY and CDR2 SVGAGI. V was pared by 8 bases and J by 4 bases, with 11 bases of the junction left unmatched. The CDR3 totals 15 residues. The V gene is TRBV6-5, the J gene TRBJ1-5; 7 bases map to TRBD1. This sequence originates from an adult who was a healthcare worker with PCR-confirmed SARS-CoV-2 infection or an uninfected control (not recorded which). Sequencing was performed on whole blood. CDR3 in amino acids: CASGPTGQLNQPQHF. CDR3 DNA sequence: TGTGCCAGCGGTCCGACAGGGCAGTTAAATCAGCCCCAGCATTTT.